Listed here are 29 T cell receptor beta chains from one sample, sequenced in a study of CD8+CD57+ T cells in acquired aplastic anemia. According to the study, genomic DNA was the template for TCR beta VDJ and CDR3 profiling. TCRdb ran MiXCR on the reads and lists one entry per CDR3 protein. The data show 150,000 to 200,000 distinct CDR3 sequences, 40% to 50% seen once. Sequencing involved patients with CD8+CD57+ cell expansion previously shown by flow cytometry. The sequenced material came from sorted CD4+, CD8+, or CD8+CD57+ T cells (not recorded which) from PBMCs. These receptors all stem from a human donor with aplastic anemia.

This clonotype occurred many times. V usage is TRBV2 and J usage is TRBJ1-5; no clear D gene. With 6 bases removed from V and 7 bases from J, the gap between germline ends came to 10 bases. The CDR3 contains 12 residues. Germline-derived CDR1 and CDR2 are SNHLY and FYNNEI. CDR3 sequence (DNA): TGTGCCAGCAGGGGTAACTACCAGCCCCAGCATTTT. This sequence encodes CASRGNYQPQHF.

This chain uses TRBV7-9 with TRBJ2-7, with a possible D match to TRBD2 (5 bases). Per the germline V gene, CDR1 is SEHNR and CDR2 is FQNEAQ (reference sequence). The CDR3 has 14 amino acids. Deletions cut 5 bases from V and 1 base from J, with 12 bases between. The CDR3 sequence: CASSQADGSYEQYF. CDR3 in DNA: TGTGCCAGCAGCCAAGCGGACGGATCCTACGAGCAGTACTTC.

Only a few counts were recorded for this clonotype. Being one base from a much bigger clone, this may be a read error. The chain combines TRBV5-1 with TRBJ2-7; D may be TRBD1 (6 bases). CDR3 length: 13 amino acids. Germline V gene lookup returns CDR1 SGHRS and CDR2 YFSETQ. The CDR3 loop is CASKGTGHYGQYF. The CDR3 DNA reads as TGCGCCAGCAAGGGCACAGGGCACTACGGGCAGTACTTC.

This clonotype was counted a single time. The DNA for the CDR3 is TGTGCCAGCAGTTTCCACCCATTAATCGAGGAAGCTTTCTTT. Translation: CASSFHPLIEEAFF. The chain uses TRBV12-3 or TRBV12-4 and TRBJ1-1; D is ambiguous. The germline V and J ends were trimmed by 3 bases and 8 bases, with 16 bases remaining between them. CDR3 size: 14 residues.

This clonotype came up a few times. The CDR3 DNA is TGTGCCAGCACTGACGGAGCCAAAAACATTCAGTACTTC. It is translated as CASTDGAKNIQYF. The chain joins TRBV27 to TRBJ2-4, with no clear D. The germline V gene encodes CDR1 MNHEY and CDR2 SMNVEV (reference sequence). The V gene lost 7 bases and the J gene lost 0 bases, with 7 bases spanning the gap. CDR3 length equals 13 residues.

This clonotype was seen ten or more times. The rearrangement uses TRBV9 and TRBJ2-3; D possibly matches TRBD1 or TRBD2 (5 bases each). The CDR3 is made up of 17 amino acids. V lost 0 bases to trimming and J lost 2 bases, with 16 bases between them. The germline V gene encodes CDR1 SGDLS and CDR2 YYNGEE. In nucleotides, the CDR3 is TGTGCCAGCAGCGTAGCGGAATGGCTAGGGACCACAGATACGCAGTATTTT. Encoded protein: CASSVAEWLGTTDTQYF.

This chain connects TRBV6-4 to TRBJ2-6; D is perhaps TRBD1 (6 bases). With 0 bases removed from V and 2 bases from J, the gap between germline ends came to 14 bases. The length of the CDR3 is 18 residues. Germline lookup yields CDR1 MRHNA and CDR2 SNTAGT. CDR3 in DNA: TGTGCCAGCAGTGACTCAACAGGGCTGGTCGCTGGGGCCAACGTCCTGACTTTC. It specifies CASSDSTGLVAGANVLTF.

This clonotype has a count of ten or more. In DNA form, the CDR3 reads TGTGCCAGCAGCTTGAGACTAGCGAACTCCTACGAGCAGTACTTC. Translating it yields CASSLRLANSYEQYF. The V call is TRBV7-2, the J call TRBJ2-7; 8 bases agree with TRBD2. The CDR3 consists of 15 residues. CDR1 and CDR2 from the germline V gene are SGHTA and FQGNSA. J gave up 0 bases and V 3 bases, and 4 bases lay outside the gene matches. Looking up the rest from reference TRBV7-2 and TRBJ2-7 gives the full variable domain: GAGVSQSPSNKVTEKGKDVELRCDPISGHTALYWYRQSLGQGLEFLIYFQGNSAPDKSGLPSDRFSAERTGGSVSTLTIQRTQQEDSAVYLCASSLRLANSYEQYFGPGTRLTVT.

This clonotype was seen repeatedly, ten times or more. V usage is TRBV12-3 or TRBV12-4 and J usage is TRBJ1-2; no clear D. The V end was cut by 4 bases, the J end by 6 bases, with 15 bases between. This CDR3 contains 14 residues. The CDR3 loop reads CASSSVGLNHGYTF. The CDR3 DNA is TGTGCCAGCAGTTCCGTCGGACTCAACCATGGCTACACCTTC.

The gene calls are TRBV7-8 and TRBJ2-7; D is uncertain. This CDR3 comprises 12 residues. V lost 9 bases, J lost 3 bases, and 12 bases lay in between. The germline CDR1 and CDR2 sequences are SGHVS and FQNEAQ. CDR3 amino acids: CARILVDYEQYF. The DNA of the CDR3 is TGTGCCAGGATCCTAGTAGACTACGAGCAGTACTTC.

Comments on this clonotype: A read error may explain this, as a much larger clone is one base away. This CDR3 is missing its conserved last phenylalanine or tryptophan, likely due to a read error. The chain uses TRBV4-1 and TRBJ1-6; D not certain. This CDR3 spans 15 amino acids. With 2 bases removed from V and 9 bases from J, the gap between germline ends came to 14 bases. Germline V lookup: CDR1 MGHRA, CDR2 YSYEKL. In DNA, the CDR3 is TGCGCCAGCAGCCAACCATTGAGGGCAGGTTCACCCCTCCACTCT. Translated, it gives CASSQPLRAGSPLHS.

On this clonotype itself: A much larger clonotype is one base distant, so this may be a read error. CDR3 DNA: TGTGCCAGCAGCTACCGTCTAGCGGGAGTCCAAGAGGCCCAGTACTTC. This gives the protein CASSYRLAGVQEAQYF. The rearrangement joins TRBV7-9 to TRBJ2-5, with 10 nucleotides matching TRBD2. This CDR3 has 16 amino acids. CDR1 is SEHNR and CDR2 is FQNEAQ in the germline V gene (reference sequence).

At least ten counts were recorded for this clonotype. The chain combines TRBV7-8 with TRBJ2-7, with D possibly matching TRBD2 (6 bases). Germline V gives CDR1 SGHVS, CDR2 FQNEAQ. The CDR3 sequence is 15 residues long. V lost 4 bases and J lost 3, with 16 bases in between. The CDR3 sequence is CASSYRPGEIYEQYF. The CDR3 DNA reads TGTGCCAGCAGCTACCGTCCGGGGGAAATCTACGAGCAGTACTTC.

The chain joins TRBV12-3 or TRBV12-4 to TRBJ1-1; TRBD1 might be the D (6 bases). CDR3 length: 17 amino acids. V lost 1 base to trimming and J lost 1 base, with 16 bases between them. The CDR3 region has the DNA TGTGCCAGCAGTTTAGTGTCCAATGGGGGCCGGAACACTGAAGCTTTCTTT. Translating it yields CASSLVSNGGRNTEAFF.

The chain links TRBV27 to TRBJ2-5; 13 nucleotides line up with TRBD2. The CDR3 sequence is 17 residues long. J lost 2 bases, V lost 3 bases, and 6 bases had no gene match. The germline V gene has CDR1 MNHEY and CDR2 SMNVEV (reference sequence). DNA for the CDR3: TGTGCCAGCAGTTTCTCGACTAGCGGGGGGTTACAAGAGACCCAGTACTTC. Its protein product is CASSFSTSGGLQETQYF.

A single count supports this clonotype. The genes are TRBV10-3 and TRBJ1-3; D is unresolved. Germline CDR1 and CDR2: ENHRY and SYGVKD. This CDR3 contains 11 residues. Trimming left V 8 bases short and J 4 bases short, with 6 bases between. The CDR3 DNA follows: TGTGCCATCGGAGGGGGAAACACCATATATTTT. Amino acids: CAIGGGNTIYF.

CDR3 sequence (DNA): TGTGCCACCACTGGGGCTAGCTCCTACAATGAGCAGTTCTTC. It is translated as CATTGASSYNEQFF. The gene calls are TRBV25-1 and TRBJ2-1, with TRBD1 as a possible D gene (5 bases). The ends were cut back, 10 bases at V and 0 bases at J, with 13 bases in the middle. The CDR3 loop spans 14 amino acids. CDR1 and CDR2 (germline): MGHDK, SYGVNS.

The chain is built from TRBV11-2 and TRBJ2-1, with TRBD1 matching over 8 bases. The CDR3 is 15 amino acids. Germline CDR1 is SGHAT and CDR2 is FQNNGV. The junction had 5 bases not matched to a gene; V was cut back by 4 bases and J by 3 bases. The CDR3 DNA reads as TGTGCCAGCAGCTCCTGGACAGGGAACTACAATGAGCAGTTCTTC. This codes for CASSSWTGNYNEQFF.

This clonotype was recorded a few times. J is TRBJ2-3 and V is TRBV6-1, with a possible D match to TRBD2 (5 bases). With 6 bases removed from V and 0 bases from J, the gap between germline ends came to 10 bases. The CDR3 length is 14 residues. Per germline, CDR1 MNHNS and CDR2 SASEGT. For the CDR3, the DNA is TGTGCCAGCAGCGGGGTGCGGAGCACAGATACGCAGTATTTT. It is translated as CASSGVRSTDTQYF.

The chain employs TRBV4-2 and TRBJ1-1; D is uncertain. Germline CDR1 is LGHNA and CDR2 is YNFKEQ. The ends were cut back, 0 bases at V and 10 bases at J, with 12 bases in the middle. The length of the CDR3 is 13 residues. The CDR3 coding sequence is TGTGCCAGCAGCCAAGAGAGAATGGACCCAGCTTTCTTT. Translated, it gives CASSQERMDPAFF.

Concerning this clonotype itself: The junction departs from the called germline gene at one end, perhaps through a read error. V and J are TRBV4-3 and TRBJ2-1, with D tentatively TRBD1 (7 bases). CDR1 LGHNA and CDR2 YSLEER come from the germline V gene. The CDR3 totals 11 residues. The CDR3 is CASSQGRGEIF. In DNA, the CDR3 is TGCGCCAGCAGCCAAGGCAGGGGGGAGATCTTC.

The chain recombines TRBV7-9 with TRBJ2-2, with D uncertain. CDR3 length: 14 residues. Trimming removed 1 base from V and 8 bases from J, with 11 bases in between. The V gene's germline CDR1 is SEHNR and CDR2 FQNEAQ (reference sequence). The CDR3 coding sequence is TGTGCCAGCAGCTTAGTTCGCCTTGGAGGGGAGCTGTTTTTT. It is translated as CASSLVRLGGELFF.

J is TRBJ1-1 and V is TRBV12-3 or TRBV12-4, with TRBD1 matching 7 bases. The V and J ends lost 4 bases and 1 base, in that order; junction bases with no gene match: 0. The CDR3 is 13 residues long. CDR3 in DNA: TGTGCCAGCAGTTACAGGGGGAACACTGAAGCTTTCTTT. It is translated as CASSYRGNTEAFF.

This clonotype was seen repeatedly, ten times or more. J is TRBJ2-7 and V is TRBV4-1; 7 nucleotides match TRBD2. The CDR3 runs 15 residues. V lost 0 bases and J lost 4; bases outside the gene matches: 6. Germline V gene data show CDR1 as MGHRA and CDR2 as YSYEKL. CDR3 amino acids: CASSQDRAGRYEQYF. In nucleotides, the CDR3 is TGCGCCAGCAGCCAAGACAGAGCGGGACGTTACGAGCAGTACTTC.

The chain combines TRBV2 with TRBJ2-3, with D hard to call. The germline CDR1 and CDR2 sequences are SNHLY and FYNNEI. With 5 bases removed from V and 7 bases from J, the gap between germline ends came to 10 bases. The CDR3 totals 12 residues. The DNA for the CDR3 is TGTGCCAGCAGTTCGCCCCGTCATACGCAGTATTTT. It yields the protein CASSSPRHTQYF.

This clonotype occurred many times. The chain links TRBV5-8 to TRBJ2-1; TRBD2 matches 7 bases. Germline assignment: CDR1 SGHTS and CDR2 YDEGEE. Trimming at V came to 7 bases and at J to 7 bases, leaving 5 bases not matched to a gene. This CDR3 has 12 residues. The CDR3 bases are TGTGCCAGCCTACTAGCGATGAATGAGCAGTTCTTC. It specifies CASLLAMNEQFF.

This clonotype was counted a few times. With a much larger clone just one base away, this may be a read error. The chain carries TRBV14 and TRBJ2-5; TRBD2 agrees at 7 bases. The CDR3 loop spans 14 amino acids. The germline V gene has CDR1 SGHDN and CDR2 FVKESK. V was pared by 4 bases and J by 5 bases, with 7 bases of the junction left unmatched. The CDR3 DNA reads as TGTGCCAGCAGCCGGGCGACTAGCTGGGAGACCCAGTACTTC. As protein: CASSRATSWETQYF.

The chain recombines TRBV24-1 with TRBJ2-3; 12 bases align to TRBD2. The CDR3 contains 19 residues. The trim removed 3 bases at V and 0 bases at J, leaving 9 bases unmatched. The germline CDR1 and CDR2 sequences are KGHDR and SFDVKD. The CDR3 nucleotides are TGTGCCACCAGTGATGTCTTCGGGACTAGCGGGTGGAGCACAGATACGCAGTATTTT. Translated, it gives CATSDVFGTSGWSTDTQYF.

The rearrangement joins TRBV24-1 to TRBJ2-1, with D perhaps matching TRBD2 (6 bases). This CDR3 region has 16 residues. V was cut by 4 bases and J by 4 bases, with 16 bases left in between. CDR1 and CDR2 from the germline V gene are KGHDR and SFDVKD. The CDR3 here is CATSETGTPSYNEQFF. DNA for the CDR3: TGTGCCACCAGTGAGACCGGGACTCCCTCATACAATGAGCAGTTCTTC.